Listed here are 17 T cell receptor beta chains from one sample, sequenced in a study of a mutant IDH1 vaccine in newly diagnosed glioma. Noted time point: week 5, during vaccination. Vaccine doses each comprised 300 ug of mutant IDH1 20-mer peptide, with topical imiquimod. Here immunoSEQ multiplex PCR was the method, and the copy in TCRdb shows in-frame clones only, minus some. The sample shows around 52,000 clones, more than 70% of them seen only once. No antigens are known for them. Here the sequenced sample was PBMCs, taken from a glioma patient whose treatment included an IDH1 peptide vaccine. The receptors originated from a woman in her 40s with glioma.

A few counts support this clone. CDR3 sequence: CALEGQGREKLFF. The CDR3 DNA sequence: TGTGCCTTGGAGGGACAGGGGAGGGAAAAACTGTTTTTT. The genes are TRBV30 and TRBJ1-4; 10 nucleotides agree with TRBD1. Germline trimming cut 7 bases from V and 8 bases from J; bases unmatched to any gene: 7. The CDR3 totals 13 residues. Germline CDR1 and CDR2: GTSNPN and SVGIG (reference sequence).

The gene calls are TRBV7-8 and TRBJ2-1; 12 nucleotides align to TRBD2. The V gene end was trimmed by 4 bases and the J gene end by 4 bases; junction bases not matched to a gene: 5. The CDR3 loop spans 16 amino acids. The V gene's germline CDR1 is SGHVS and CDR2 FQNEAQ. CDR3 coding DNA: TGTGCCAGCAGCTCTCGGACTAGCGGGGTGTACAATGAGCAGTTCTTC. It specifies CASSSRTSGVYNEQFF.

This chain joins TRBV5-6 and TRBJ1-1; D is perhaps TRBD1 (6 bases). Looked up from germline, CDR1 is SGHDT and CDR2 is YYEEEE. The ends were cut back, 1 base at V and 0 bases at J, with 13 bases in the middle. The CDR3 spans 16 residues. The CDR3 region is CASSLSRGSMNTEAFF. CDR3 DNA sequence: TGTGCCAGCAGCTTGTCGAGGGGGTCAATGAACACTGAAGCTTTCTTT.

The rearrangement links TRBV15 to TRBJ1-1; 7 bases fit TRBD1. Germline assignment: CDR1 LNHNV and CDR2 YYDKDF (reference sequence). With V trimmed by 9 bases and J by 1 base, 14 bases remained unmatched. The CDR3 totals 16 residues. The CDR3 bases are TGTGCCACTCGCCTTACCTGGACAGGTTCGAACACTGAAGCTTTCTTT. Protein product: CATRLTWTGSNTEAFF.

The chain uses TRBV2 and TRBJ2-1; D gene unclear. This CDR3 comprises 11 residues. The ends were cut back, 4 bases at V and 6 bases at J, with 4 bases in the middle. From germline, CDR1 is SNHLY and CDR2 FYNNEI. The CDR3 region has the DNA TGTGCCAGCAGTGCCCTCAATGAGCAGTTCTTC. Protein sequence: CASSALNEQFF.

The gene calls are TRBV10-1 and TRBJ2-4; TRBD2 matches 10 bases. The CDR3 length is 16 residues. V dropped 2 bases and J dropped 4; count of bases not matched to a gene: 5. Per germline, CDR1 WNHNN and CDR2 SYGVQD (reference sequence). CDR3 residues: CASSEASGGAKNIQYF. CDR3 in DNA: TGCGCCAGCAGTGAGGCTAGCGGGGGAGCTAAAAACATTCAGTACTTC.

This sequence joins TRBV5-4 and TRBJ1-2; 10 positions agree with TRBD1. The CDR3 consists of 18 residues. V gave up 0 bases and J gave up 5 bases; unmatched junction bases: 13. Germline values: CDR1 SGHNT, CDR2 YYREEE (reference sequence). The CDR3: CASSLAGGQGSSRYGYTF. In nucleotides, the CDR3 is TGTGCCAGCAGCTTGGCCGGGGGACAGGGGTCGTCTAGGTATGGCTACACCTTC.

V gene TRBV14 combines with J gene TRBJ2-5, with 7 bases identical to TRBD2. The V and J ends lost 4 bases and 2 bases, in that order; junction bases with no gene match: 7. Germline V gives CDR1 SGHDN, CDR2 FVKESK. This CDR3 is 15 amino acids long. The DNA of the CDR3 is TGTGCCAGCAGCCCCCGTCTAGCGGTACAAGAGACCCAGTACTTC. Its protein product is CASSPRLAVQETQYF.

The rearrangement joins TRBV7-2 to TRBJ2-1; TRBD2 matches at 10 bases. V lost 4 bases, J lost 6 bases, and 3 bases stayed unmatched. The CDR3 is made up of 14 amino acids. Germline CDR1 is SGHTA and CDR2 is FQGNSA. In nucleotides, the CDR3 is TGTGCCAGCAGCTCTAGCGGGGGTTTCAATGAGCAGTTCTTC. Its translation is CASSSSGGFNEQFF.

The table lists this clone with a count of one. The chain is built from TRBV9 and TRBJ1-3; D remains unclear. This CDR3 region has 12 residues. V lost 1 base and J 1 base, leaving 0 bases between the germline ends. Germline V CDR1 and CDR2: SGDLS, YYNGEE. The DNA of the CDR3 is TGTGCCAGCAGCGTATCTGGAAACACCATATATTTT. This sequence encodes CASSVSGNTIYF.

The chain joins TRBV27 to TRBJ2-2; TRBD1 aligns across 10 bases. From germline, CDR1 is MNHEY and CDR2 SMNVEV (reference sequence). J lost 6 bases, V lost 3 bases, and 4 bases had no gene match. This CDR3 comprises 15 residues. CDR3 bases: TGTGCCAGCAGTTTCCGGGACAGGGGATCCGGGGAGCTGTTTTTT. Translated: CASSFRDRGSGELFF.

The chain links TRBV15 to TRBJ1-2; no reliable D call. The CDR3 contains 15 residues. Germline CDR1 and CDR2: LNHNV and YYDKDF (reference sequence). Trimming took 0 bases from V and 3 from J, leaving 11 bases between them. The CDR3 reads CATSRDGLVDYGYTF. CDR3 DNA sequence: TGTGCCACCAGCAGAGACGGGTTGGTCGACTATGGCTACACCTTC.

This clone was observed a handful of times. This chain links TRBV12-5 with TRBJ1-4; 9 bases agree with TRBD1. Per germline, CDR1 LGHNT and CDR2 FRNRAP. This CDR3 has 14 amino acids. V lost 6 bases to trimming and J lost 3 bases; unmatched junction nucleotides: 2. The CDR3 spells CASGDRGPNEKLFF. CDR3 DNA sequence: TGTGCTAGTGGGGACAGGGGCCCTAATGAAAAACTGTTTTTT.

The sample holds a few counts of this clone. The V gene is TRBV5-6, the J gene TRBJ1-2; 7 nucleotides agree with TRBD1. CDR1 is SGHDT, CDR2 YYEEEE, per germline. Trimming at V came to 4 bases and at J to 4 bases, leaving 7 bases not matched to a gene. The CDR3 sequence is 14 residues long. CDR3: CASSQVGQAYGYTF. As DNA, the CDR3 is TGTGCCAGCAGCCAGGTAGGACAGGCCTATGGCTACACCTTC.

In its sample, this clone was seen a few times. The chain combines TRBV7-9 with TRBJ1-1; a weak D match, TRBD1 (5 bases). CDR3 size: 14 residues. Germline loops: CDR1 SEHNR, CDR2 FQNEAQ (reference sequence). V shed 4 bases and J shed 4 bases, with 13 bases lying between them. Here the CDR3 DNA reads TGTGCCAGCAGCTACTTGGGGGGAGGCACTGAAGCTTTCTTT. Residues: CASSYLGGGTEAFF.

CDR3 coding DNA: TGCGCCAGCAGCCAAGACTCGGCCGGGAAGTTCTCCTACGAGCAGTACTTC. The encoded protein is CASSQDSAGKFSYEQYF. The rearrangement uses TRBV4-1 and TRBJ2-7; D perhaps matches TRBD2 (5 bases). The CDR3 length is 17 residues. Trimming pared 0 bases from V and 0 bases from J, leaving 15 bases between. Germline CDR1 MGHRA, CDR2 YSYEKL.

This clone was seen a single time. This chain joins TRBV5-4 and TRBJ2-1; the match to TRBD2 covers 11 bases. The junction had 11 bases not matched to a gene; V was cut back by 4 bases and J by 2 bases. The CDR3 runs 18 residues. Germline V CDR1 and CDR2: SGHNT, YYREEE (reference sequence). The CDR3 protein is CASSRTTLAGGTYNEQFF. The CDR3 coding sequence is TGTGCCAGCAGCCGAACGACCCTAGCGGGGGGAACCTACAATGAGCAGTTCTTC.